The 30 T cell receptor beta chains below were found in one sample sequenced in a study of blood T cell repertoires in COVID-19. The assay was immunoSEQ multiplex PCR, and TCRdb's table has in-frame clones only and misses some. This sample yields some 220,000 clones, of which around 84% are seen a single time; 9.5% to 15% belongs to the top ten. The sample was peripheral blood. Source of these receptors: a human donor in a cohort sampled during active COVID-19.

V usage is TRBV6-5 and J usage is TRBJ1-6; D is ambiguous. The CDR3 loop spans 13 amino acids. With 5 bases removed from V and 6 bases from J, the gap between germline ends came to 8 bases. Germline loops: CDR1 MNHEY, CDR2 SVGAGI. The CDR3: CASSPGSNSPLHF. In DNA form, the CDR3 reads TGTGCCAGCAGTCCGGGGTCTAATTCACCCCTCCACTTT.

The chain employs TRBV28 and TRBJ2-4; D is possibly TRBD1 (6 bases). Germline CDR1 reads MDHEN; CDR2 reads SYDVKM. The CDR3 has 14 amino acids. The ends were cut back, 8 bases at V and 11 bases at J, with 22 bases in the middle. The CDR3 DNA sequence: TGTGCCAGCTCCTCAGGGGCCCGGGGTGTGGTTCAGTACTTC. It encodes CASSSGARGVVQYF.

The chain employs TRBV25-1 and TRBJ2-2; no definite D call. This CDR3 is 16 amino acids long. V lost 3 bases and J lost 3, with 14 bases in between. Germline V gives CDR1 MGHDK, CDR2 SYGVNS. The CDR3: CASSEQFTRDTGELFF. CDR3 in DNA: TGTGCCAGCAGTGAGCAATTTACCCGGGACACCGGGGAGCTGTTTTTT.

A remark on this clone: Other DNA variants within this sample encode the same CDR3. The rearrangement joins TRBV28 to TRBJ2-7; 7 bases align to TRBD2. Trimming removed 4 bases from V and 4 bases from J; junction bases left unmatched: 7. The CDR3 contains 14 residues. Germline V gene data show CDR1 as MDHEN and CDR2 as SYDVKM. Here the CDR3 reads CASSSGGRAYEQYF. For the CDR3, the DNA is TGTGCCAGCAGTTCTGGGGGGAGGGCGTACGAGCAGTACTTC.

The genes are TRBV7-2 and TRBJ2-2, with no clear D. The CDR3 spans 13 residues. Germline lookup yields CDR1 SGHTA and CDR2 FQGNSA. Trimming pared 3 bases from V and 5 bases from J, leaving 7 bases between. DNA of the CDR3: TGTGCCAGCAGCTTGACAAGGACCGGGGAGCTGTTTTTT. Residues: CASSLTRTGELFF.

The CDR3 nucleotides are TGTGCCAGCAGACCTCCGGGACTTCCTCTCGAGCAGTACTTC. As protein: CASRPPGLPLEQYF. The rearrangement joins TRBV11-2 to TRBJ2-7; D possibly corresponds to TRBD2 (6 bases). Germline V gene data show CDR1 as SGHAT and CDR2 as FQNNGV. V lost 6 bases, J lost 6 bases, and 18 bases lay in between. The CDR3 covers 14 residues.

The V and J genes are TRBV18 and TRBJ2-5; possible D gene TRBD2, 6 bases. CDR1 KGHSH and CDR2 LQKENI come from the germline V gene. This CDR3 region has 16 residues. V was cut by 2 bases and J by 5 bases, with 18 bases left in between. The CDR3 sequence is CASSPDSGGPVETQYF. CDR3 DNA: TGTGCCAGCTCACCAGATTCCGGAGGGCCTGTCGAGACCCAGTACTTC.

The CDR3 coding sequence is TGTGCCAGCAGGAACATGGGCGGGACGAACACCGGGGAGCTGTTTTTT. Its protein product is CASRNMGGTNTGELFF. The V and J genes are TRBV28 and TRBJ2-2; TRBD2 is a possible D gene (6 bases). The CDR3 has 16 amino acids. With 6 bases removed from V and 0 bases from J, the gap between germline ends came to 14 bases. Germline CDR1 MDHEN, CDR2 SYDVKM.

The rearrangement uses TRBV28 and TRBJ1-1; a weak D match, TRBD1 (5 bases). The CDR3 sequence is 15 residues long. Germline loops: CDR1 MDHEN, CDR2 SYDVKM. The V and J ends lost 3 bases and 0 bases respectively, with 11 bases between them. CDR3 nucleotides: TGTGCCAGCAGTTTGGGGCAGGGCCTGAACACTGAAGCTTTCTTT. It yields the protein CASSLGQGLNTEAFF.

The chain recombines TRBV5-1 with TRBJ2-3, with no clear D. The CDR3 totals 13 residues. Germline assignment: CDR1 SGHRS and CDR2 YFSETQ. The V and J ends lost 5 bases and 2 bases respectively, with 9 bases between them. CDR3 sequence reads: CASSRSPTDTQYF. CDR3 DNA sequence: TGCGCCAGCAGTCGGAGTCCCACAGATACGCAGTATTTT.

The chain joins TRBV11-3 to TRBJ1-5; D gene unclear. Germline CDR1 is SGHNT and CDR2 is YENEEA. V lost 0 bases to trimming and J lost 2 bases, with 17 bases between them. This CDR3 is built from 18 residues. In DNA form, the CDR3 reads TGTGCCAGCAGCTTAGAAGGGAGAATCGGCCGGGGCAATCAGCCCCAGCATTTT. Its protein is CASSLEGRIGRGNQPQHF.

CDR3 DNA sequence: TGTGCCAGCCAGGGTTTCACAGATACGCAGTATTTT. It codes for CASQGFTDTQYF. The genes are TRBV12-3 or TRBV12-4 and TRBJ2-3, with D perhaps TRBD1 (5 bases). Trimming left V 8 bases short and J 2 bases short, with 8 bases between. The CDR3 contains 12 residues.

This clone was counted once. The chain uses TRBV19 and TRBJ1-5; 11 nucleotides agree with TRBD1. Germline CDR1 and CDR2: LNHDA and SQIVND (reference sequence). The CDR3 contains 16 residues. V lost 6 bases, J lost 5 bases, and 9 bases stayed unmatched. The CDR3 here is CASRREGTGGDQPQHF. The CDR3 DNA sequence: TGTGCCAGTAGGCGAGAAGGGACAGGGGGAGATCAGCCCCAGCATTTT.

The chain recombines TRBV28 with TRBJ2-3, with D hard to call. V lost 5 bases and J lost 7, with 10 bases in between. The CDR3 is 12 amino acids. The germline gives CDR1 MDHEN, CDR2 SYDVKM. The CDR3 region has the DNA TGTGCCAGCAGTCCCCTGTTCCATACGCAGTATTTT. Its translation is CASSPLFHTQYF.

The chain couples TRBV7-9 to TRBJ2-3; the match to TRBD2 covers 7 bases. Germline assignment: CDR1 SEHNR and CDR2 FQNEAQ (reference sequence). Trimming removed 5 bases from V and 4 bases from J; junction bases left unmatched: 12. CDR3 length equals 16 residues. CDR3 in amino acids: CASSLTLTSNADTQYF. CDR3 sequence (DNA): TGTGCCAGCAGCCTTACCCTGACTAGCAATGCAGATACGCAGTATTTT.

This clone was recorded a few times. The chain links TRBV15 to TRBJ2-1; D may be TRBD2 (5 bases). Between the trimmed V and J ends, which lost 0 bases and 6 bases, there was a span of 15 bases. The CDR3 spans 16 residues. Germline values: CDR1 LNHNV, CDR2 YYDKDF (reference sequence). The CDR3 reads CATSRDRREPPNEQFF. CDR3 sequence (DNA): TGTGCCACCAGCAGAGATCGAAGGGAGCCCCCCAATGAGCAGTTCTTC. The full variable domain, completed using reference TRBV15 and TRBJ2-1, is DAMVIQNPRYQVTQFGKPVTLSCSQTLNHNVMYWYQQKSSQAPKLLFHYYDKDFNNEADTPDNFQSRRPNTSFCFLDIRSPGLGDTAMYLCATSRDRREPPNEQFFGPGTRLTVL.

This chain connects TRBV24-1 to TRBJ2-3, with 7 bases that match TRBD1. The CDR3 runs to 16 residues. Looked up from germline, CDR1 is KGHDR and CDR2 is SFDVKD. Losses at the gene ends were 4 bases for V and 1 base for J; bases not matched to a gene: 7. CDR3 in amino acids: CATSDFGTVGTDTQYF. DNA of the CDR3: TGTGCCACCAGTGACTTCGGGACAGTGGGCACAGATACGCAGTATTTT.

This chain uses TRBV29-1 with TRBJ1-3, with D hard to call. CDR3 length equals 12 residues. With 6 bases removed from V and 2 bases from J, the gap between germline ends came to 8 bases. Germline CDR1 SQVTM, CDR2 ANQGSEA. Here the CDR3 DNA reads TGCAGCGTGCACAGTACTGGAAACACCATATATTTT. This translates into CSVHSTGNTIYF.

The V and J genes are TRBV15 and TRBJ2-7; 7 bases fit TRBD1. Germline lookup yields CDR1 LNHNV and CDR2 YYDKDF (reference sequence). V lost 3 bases and J lost 2; bases outside the gene matches: 7. The CDR3 consists of 15 residues. DNA of the CDR3: TGTGCCACCAGCAGCGCAAATCAGGGGGCCTACGAGCAGTACTTC. Translating gives CATSSANQGAYEQYF.

The rearrangement joins TRBV15 to TRBJ1-1, with 10 nucleotides matching TRBD1. The V gene end was trimmed by 1 base and the J gene end by 5 bases; junction bases not matched to a gene: 10. Germline V lookup: CDR1 LNHNV, CDR2 YYDKDF (reference sequence). The CDR3 is made up of 17 amino acids. The CDR3, as DNA: TGTGCCACCAGCAGAGGGGACTCAGGACAGGGGGGGACTGAAGCTTTCTTT. It specifies CATSRGDSGQGGTEAFF.

This rearrangement joins TRBV4-2 to TRBJ1-5; D perhaps matches TRBD1 (6 bases). Germline-derived CDR1 and CDR2 are LGHNA and YNFKEQ. This CDR3 has 15 residues. Between the trimmed V and J ends, which lost 0 bases and 0 bases, there was a span of 6 bases. For the CDR3, the DNA is TGTGCCAGCAGCCAAGAGGGGGCTAGCAATCAGCCCCAGCATTTT. It codes for CASSQEGASNQPQHF.

V is TRBV9 and J is TRBJ2-1; D is perhaps TRBD1 (6 bases). CDR1 is SGDLS and CDR2 is YYNGEE in the germline V gene. V was clipped by 0 bases and J by 5 bases, with 12 bases between them. The CDR3 covers 15 residues. The CDR3 DNA is TGTGCCAGCAGCGTAGCGGGTGAGGGGGACAATGAGCAGTTCTTC. It encodes CASSVAGEGDNEQFF.

The rearrangement uses TRBV5-8 and TRBJ1-1; no clear D. The CDR3 runs 16 residues. V was trimmed by 3 bases and J by 10 bases, leaving 25 bases between them. The germline gives CDR1 SGHTS, CDR2 YDEGEE. Here the CDR3 reads CASSYEPRGGAIGAFF. The CDR3 nucleotides read TGTGCCAGCAGCTACGAACCCCGGGGAGGCGCAATAGGAGCTTTCTTT.

This clone was counted only a few times. V gene TRBV19 combines with J gene TRBJ2-1, with D maybe TRBD2 (6 bases). With 3 bases removed from V and 1 base from J, the gap between germline ends came to 10 bases. Germline assignment: CDR1 LNHDA and CDR2 SQIVND (reference sequence). CDR3 size: 15 residues. The CDR3 sequence is CASSIAAGSYNEQFF. DNA for the CDR3: TGTGCCAGTAGTATCGCAGCGGGTTCCTACAATGAGCAGTTCTTC.

This clone has just a few counts. This clone may be a read error of a much larger clone one base away. The sample contains more than one DNA sequence encoding this CDR3. This chain links TRBV4-2 with TRBJ2-7; 7 bases align to TRBD1. The germline V gene encodes CDR1 LGHNA and CDR2 YNFKEQ. The CDR3 spans 14 residues. J gave up 2 bases and V 1 base, and 2 bases lay outside the gene matches. CDR3 coding DNA: TGTGCCAGCAGCCAAGGACAGGGCACCTACGAGCAGTACTTC. Translating gives CASSQGQGTYEQYF.

The chain couples TRBV7-2 to TRBJ1-6, with 7 bases lining up with TRBD1. The CDR3 totals 16 residues. Germline CDR1 and CDR2: SGHTA and FQGNSA. The J segment lost 6 bases and the V segment lost 10 bases, leaving 15 bases of the junction unmatched. The CDR3 DNA sequence: TGTGCCACCGACCCCTCAACCGGGACAGCTAATTCACCCCTCCACTTT. Translation: CATDPSTGTANSPLHF.

This clone was recorded a few times. This rearrangement joins TRBV10-3 to TRBJ1-5; a possible D gene is TRBD1 (5 bases). Germline V CDR1 and CDR2: ENHRY, SYGVKD. The CDR3 is 13 residues long. Trimming took 4 bases from V and 1 from J, leaving 5 bases between them. This CDR3 is CAISAGSNQPQHF. The CDR3 coding sequence is TGTGCCATCAGTGCAGGGAGCAATCAGCCCCAGCATTTT.

The chain has TRBV5-1 and TRBJ2-3, with TRBD2 identical over 13 bases. Germline V lookup: CDR1 SGHRS, CDR2 YFSETQ. Trimming at V came to 2 bases and at J to 3 bases, leaving 3 bases not matched to a gene. This CDR3 has 16 amino acids. The CDR3 region is CASSLGTSGMTDTQYF. The CDR3 nucleotides are TGCGCCAGCAGCTTAGGGACTAGCGGGATGACAGATACGCAGTATTTT. Full variable domain (missing parts from reference TRBV5-1 and TRBJ2-3): KAGVTQTPRYLIKTRGQQVTLSCSPISGHRSVSWYQQTPGQGLQFLFEYFSETQRNKGNFPGRFSGRQFSNSRSEMNVSTLELGDSALYLCASSLGTSGMTDTQYFGPGTRLTVL.

The V gene is TRBV28, the J gene TRBJ1-1, with 8 bases aligning to TRBD1. This CDR3 is built from 16 residues. Trimming at V came to 5 bases and at J to 4 bases, leaving 12 bases not matched to a gene. Germline lookup yields CDR1 MDHEN and CDR2 SYDVKM. CDR3 loop: CASSQPGGIGGTEAFF. The CDR3 nucleotides are TGTGCCAGCAGTCAACCAGGGGGCATCGGGGGCACTGAAGCTTTCTTT. The full variable domain, with the rest looked up from reference TRBV28 and TRBJ1-1, is DVKVTQSSRYLVKRTGEKVFLECVQDMDHENMFWYRQDPGLGLRLIYFSYDVKMKEKGDIPEGYSVSREKKERFSLILESASTNQTSMYLCASSQPGGIGGTEAFFGQGTRLTVV.

The V gene is TRBV7-2, the J gene TRBJ2-3; a weak D match, TRBD2 (5 bases). The CDR3 totals 13 residues. V was clipped by 0 bases and J by 9 bases, with 10 bases between them. The germline V gene encodes CDR1 SGHTA and CDR2 FQGNSA. The CDR3 nucleotides read TGTGCCAGCAGCTTAGCATGGACGGGGACGCAGTATTTT. This codes for CASSLAWTGTQYF.